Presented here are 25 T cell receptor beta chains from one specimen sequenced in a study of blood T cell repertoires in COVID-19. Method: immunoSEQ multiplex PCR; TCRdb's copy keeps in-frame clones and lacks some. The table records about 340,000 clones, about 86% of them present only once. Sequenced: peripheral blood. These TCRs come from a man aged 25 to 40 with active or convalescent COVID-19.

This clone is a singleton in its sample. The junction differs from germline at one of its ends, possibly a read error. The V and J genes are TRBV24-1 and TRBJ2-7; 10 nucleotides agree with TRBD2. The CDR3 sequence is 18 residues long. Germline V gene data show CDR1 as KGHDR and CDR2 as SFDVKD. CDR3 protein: CATSDFPFSGGPKRGKPF. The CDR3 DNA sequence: TGTGCCACCAGTGATTTCCCTTTTAGCGGGGGGCCTAAACGGGGCAAACCTTTC.

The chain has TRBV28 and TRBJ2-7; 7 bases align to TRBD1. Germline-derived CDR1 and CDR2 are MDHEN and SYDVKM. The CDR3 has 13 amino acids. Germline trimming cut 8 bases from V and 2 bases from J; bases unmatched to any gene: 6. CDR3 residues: CASRLGTAYEQYF. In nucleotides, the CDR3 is TGTGCCAGCCGCCTTGGGACAGCCTACGAGCAGTACTTC. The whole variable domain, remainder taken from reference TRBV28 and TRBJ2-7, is DVKVTQSSRYLVKRTGEKVFLECVQDMDHENMFWYRQDPGLGLRLIYFSYDVKMKEKGDIPEGYSVSREKKERFSLILESASTNQTSMYLCASRLGTAYEQYFGPGTRLTVT.

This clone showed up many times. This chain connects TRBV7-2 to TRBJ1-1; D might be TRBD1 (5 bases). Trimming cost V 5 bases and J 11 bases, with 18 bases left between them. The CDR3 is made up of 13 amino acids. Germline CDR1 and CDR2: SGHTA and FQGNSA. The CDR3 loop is CASSEVGARLAFF. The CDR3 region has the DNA TGTGCCAGCAGCGAGGTTGGGGCCAGGTTGGCTTTCTTT.

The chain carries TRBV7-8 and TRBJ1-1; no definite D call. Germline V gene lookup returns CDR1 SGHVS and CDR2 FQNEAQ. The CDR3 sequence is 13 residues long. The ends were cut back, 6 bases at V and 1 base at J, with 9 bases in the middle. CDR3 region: CASRDYQNTEAFF. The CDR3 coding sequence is TGTGCCAGCAGAGACTACCAGAACACTGAAGCTTTCTTT.

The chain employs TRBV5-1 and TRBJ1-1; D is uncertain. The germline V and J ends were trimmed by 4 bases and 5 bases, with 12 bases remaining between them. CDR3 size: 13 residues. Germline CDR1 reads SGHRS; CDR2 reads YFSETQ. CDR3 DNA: TGCGCCAGCAGCCCTCAATCGGGGACTGAAGCTTTCTTT. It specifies CASSPQSGTEAFF.

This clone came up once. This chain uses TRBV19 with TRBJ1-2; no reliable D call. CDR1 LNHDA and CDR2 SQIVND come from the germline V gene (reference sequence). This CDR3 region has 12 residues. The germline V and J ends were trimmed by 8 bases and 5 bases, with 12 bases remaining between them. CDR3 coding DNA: TGTGCCAGTCAGGAGGAGCATTATGGCTACACCTTC. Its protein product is CASQEEHYGYTF.

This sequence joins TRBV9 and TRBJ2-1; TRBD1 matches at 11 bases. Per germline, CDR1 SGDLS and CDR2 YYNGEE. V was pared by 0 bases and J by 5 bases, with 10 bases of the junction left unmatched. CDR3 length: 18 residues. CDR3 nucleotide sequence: TGTGCCAGCAGCGTAGCTCTTGGACAGGGGGCGCTGGACAATGAGCAGTTCTTC. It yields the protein CASSVALGQGALDNEQFF.

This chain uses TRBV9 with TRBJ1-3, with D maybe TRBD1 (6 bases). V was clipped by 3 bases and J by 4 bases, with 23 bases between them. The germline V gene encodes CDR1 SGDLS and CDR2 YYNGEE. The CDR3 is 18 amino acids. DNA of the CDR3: TGTGCCAGCAGCGCGACCGGGACACGCTTACTGACCGGAAACACCATATATTTT. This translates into CASSATGTRLLTGNTIYF. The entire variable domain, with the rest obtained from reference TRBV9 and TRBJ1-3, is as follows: DSGVTQTPKHLITATGQRVTLRCSPRSGDLSVYWYQQSLDQGLQFLIQYYNGEERAKGNILERFSAQQFPDLHSELNLSSLELGDSALYFCASSATGTRLLTGNTIYFGEGSWLTVV.

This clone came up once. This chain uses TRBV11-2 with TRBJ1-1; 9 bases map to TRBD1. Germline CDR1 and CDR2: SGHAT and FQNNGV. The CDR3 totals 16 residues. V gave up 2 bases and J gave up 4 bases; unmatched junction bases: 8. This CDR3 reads CASSLRAGQGSTEAFF. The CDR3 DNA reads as TGTGCCAGCAGCTTAAGAGCTGGACAGGGGAGCACTGAAGCTTTCTTT.

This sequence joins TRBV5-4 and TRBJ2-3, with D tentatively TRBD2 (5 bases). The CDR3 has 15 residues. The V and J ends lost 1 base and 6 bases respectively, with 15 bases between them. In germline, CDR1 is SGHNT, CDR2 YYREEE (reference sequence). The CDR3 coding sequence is TGTGCCAGCAGCTTGCCCCCCAGCGGTGGGGATACGCAGTATTTT. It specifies CASSLPPSGGDTQYF.

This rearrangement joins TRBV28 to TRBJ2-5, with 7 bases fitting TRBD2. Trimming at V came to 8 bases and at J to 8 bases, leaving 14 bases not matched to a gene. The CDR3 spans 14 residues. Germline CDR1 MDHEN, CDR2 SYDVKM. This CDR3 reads CASSTSRGGRTQYF. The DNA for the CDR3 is TGTGCCAGCTCAACCTCCCGCGGGGGTAGAACCCAGTACTTC.

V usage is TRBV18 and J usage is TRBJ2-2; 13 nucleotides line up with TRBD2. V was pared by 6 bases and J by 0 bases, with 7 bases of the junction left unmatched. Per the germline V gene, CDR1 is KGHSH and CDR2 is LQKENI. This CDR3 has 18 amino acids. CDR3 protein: CASSPGLAGTANTGELFF. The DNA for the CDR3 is TGTGCCAGCTCTCCGGGACTAGCGGGGACCGCGAACACCGGGGAGCTGTTTTTT.

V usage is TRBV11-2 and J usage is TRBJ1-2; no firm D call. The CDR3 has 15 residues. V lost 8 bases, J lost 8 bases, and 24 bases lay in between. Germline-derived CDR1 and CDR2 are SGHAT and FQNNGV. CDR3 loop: CASDRYGGMDIGYTF. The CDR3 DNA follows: TGTGCCAGCGATAGATACGGAGGGATGGATATCGGCTACACCTTC.

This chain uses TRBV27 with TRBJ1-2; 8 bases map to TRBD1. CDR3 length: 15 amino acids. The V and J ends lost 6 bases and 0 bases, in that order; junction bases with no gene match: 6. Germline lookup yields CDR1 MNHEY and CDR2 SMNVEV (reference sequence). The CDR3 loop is CASRETGVSNYGYTF. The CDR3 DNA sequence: TGTGCCAGCAGGGAGACAGGGGTATCTAACTATGGCTACACCTTC.

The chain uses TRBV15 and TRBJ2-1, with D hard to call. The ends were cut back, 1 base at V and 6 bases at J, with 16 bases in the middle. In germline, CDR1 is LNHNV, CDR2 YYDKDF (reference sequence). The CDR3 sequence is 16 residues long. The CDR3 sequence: CATSRAASLGRNEQFF. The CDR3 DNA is TGTGCCACCAGCAGAGCAGCGTCCCTCGGTCGCAATGAGCAGTTCTTC.

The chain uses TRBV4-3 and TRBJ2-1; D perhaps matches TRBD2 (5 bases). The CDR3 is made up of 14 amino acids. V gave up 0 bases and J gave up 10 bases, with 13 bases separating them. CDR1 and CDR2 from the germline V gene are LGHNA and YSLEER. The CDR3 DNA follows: TGCGCCAGCAGCCAAGAACTAGGATTCGAGGAGCAGTTCTTC. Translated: CASSQELGFEEQFF.

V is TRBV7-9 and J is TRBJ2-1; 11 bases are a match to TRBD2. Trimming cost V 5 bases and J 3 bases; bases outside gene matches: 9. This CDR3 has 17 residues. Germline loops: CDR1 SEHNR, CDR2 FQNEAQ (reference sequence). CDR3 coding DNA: TGTGCCAGCAGCCCACGACTAGCGGGGAAGTTCTACAATGAGCAGTTCTTC. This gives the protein CASSPRLAGKFYNEQFF.

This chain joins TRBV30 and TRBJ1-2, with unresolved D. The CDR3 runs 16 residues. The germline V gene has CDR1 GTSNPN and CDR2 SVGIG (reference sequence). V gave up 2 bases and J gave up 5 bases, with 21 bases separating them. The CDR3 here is CAWSLLGRGKLYGYTF. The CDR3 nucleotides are TGTGCCTGGAGTCTTCTCGGACGGGGTAAATTGTATGGCTACACCTTC.

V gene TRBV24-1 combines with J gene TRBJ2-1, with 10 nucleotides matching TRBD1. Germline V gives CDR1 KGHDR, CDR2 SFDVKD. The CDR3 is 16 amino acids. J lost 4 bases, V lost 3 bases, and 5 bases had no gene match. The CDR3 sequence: CATSDVDRGLYNEQFF. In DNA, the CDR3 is TGTGCCACCAGTGATGTTGACAGGGGGCTATACAATGAGCAGTTCTTC.

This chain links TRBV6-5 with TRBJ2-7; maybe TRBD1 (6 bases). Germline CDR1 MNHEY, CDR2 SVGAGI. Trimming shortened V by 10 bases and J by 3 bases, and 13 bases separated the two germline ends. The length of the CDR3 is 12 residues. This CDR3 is CATQDSYYEQYF. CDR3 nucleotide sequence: TGTGCCACCCAGGACAGCTACTACGAGCAGTACTTC.

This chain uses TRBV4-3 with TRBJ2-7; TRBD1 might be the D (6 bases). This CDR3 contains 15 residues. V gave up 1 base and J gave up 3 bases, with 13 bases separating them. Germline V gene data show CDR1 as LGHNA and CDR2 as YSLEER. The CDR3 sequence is CASSQALTGNYEQYF. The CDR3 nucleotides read TGCGCCAGCAGCCAAGCCCTGACAGGAAACTACGAGCAGTACTTC.

CDR3 nucleotide sequence: TGTGCCAGCAGTTACTTCGACAGGCTCTCTGGAAACACCATATATTTT. Amino acid sequence: CASSYFDRLSGNTIYF. The V and J genes are TRBV6-5 and TRBJ1-3; D perhaps matches TRBD1 (6 bases). CDR3 length: 16 amino acids. V dropped 1 base and J dropped 0 bases, with 10 bases sitting between them. Germline V gene sequence: CDR1 MNHEY, CDR2 SVGAGI.

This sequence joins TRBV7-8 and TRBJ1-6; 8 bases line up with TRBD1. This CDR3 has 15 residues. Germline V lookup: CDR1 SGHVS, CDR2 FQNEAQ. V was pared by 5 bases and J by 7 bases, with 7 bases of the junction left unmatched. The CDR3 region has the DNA TGTGCCAGCAGCCTAGGACAGGGAGGCAATTCACCCCTCCACTTT. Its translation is CASSLGQGGNSPLHF.

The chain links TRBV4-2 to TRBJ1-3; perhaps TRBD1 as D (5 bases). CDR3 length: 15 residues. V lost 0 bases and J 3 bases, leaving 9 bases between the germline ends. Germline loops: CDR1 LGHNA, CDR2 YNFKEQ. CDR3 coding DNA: TGTGCCAGCAGCCAAGATCTCCAGGGTGGAAACACCATATATTTT. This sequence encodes CASSQDLQGGNTIYF.

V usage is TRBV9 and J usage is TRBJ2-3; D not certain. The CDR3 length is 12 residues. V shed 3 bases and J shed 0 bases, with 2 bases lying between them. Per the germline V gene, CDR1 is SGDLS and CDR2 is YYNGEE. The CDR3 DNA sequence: TGTGCCAGCAGCGCAAGCACAGATACGCAGTATTTT. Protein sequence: CASSASTDTQYF.